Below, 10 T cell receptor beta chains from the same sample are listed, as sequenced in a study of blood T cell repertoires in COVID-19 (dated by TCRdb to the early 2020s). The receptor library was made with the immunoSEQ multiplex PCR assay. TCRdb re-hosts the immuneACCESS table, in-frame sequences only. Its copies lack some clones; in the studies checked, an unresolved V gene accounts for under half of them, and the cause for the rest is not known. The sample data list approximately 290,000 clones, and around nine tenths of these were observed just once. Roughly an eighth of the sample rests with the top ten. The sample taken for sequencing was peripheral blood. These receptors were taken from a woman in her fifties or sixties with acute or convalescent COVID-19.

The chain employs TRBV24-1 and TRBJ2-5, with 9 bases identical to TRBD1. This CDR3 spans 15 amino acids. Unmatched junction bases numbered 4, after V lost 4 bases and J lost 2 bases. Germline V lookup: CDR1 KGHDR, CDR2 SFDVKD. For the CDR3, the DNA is TGTGCCACCAGTGAGAGGGACAGGGATCAAGAGACCCAGTACTTC. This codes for CATSERDRDQETQYF.

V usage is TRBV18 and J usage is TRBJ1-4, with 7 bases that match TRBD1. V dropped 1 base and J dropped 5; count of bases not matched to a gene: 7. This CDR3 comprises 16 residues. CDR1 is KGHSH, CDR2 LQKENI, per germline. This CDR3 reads CASSPRDRAVNEKLFF. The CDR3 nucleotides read TGTGCCAGCTCACCACGGGACAGAGCGGTAAATGAAAAACTGTTTTTT.

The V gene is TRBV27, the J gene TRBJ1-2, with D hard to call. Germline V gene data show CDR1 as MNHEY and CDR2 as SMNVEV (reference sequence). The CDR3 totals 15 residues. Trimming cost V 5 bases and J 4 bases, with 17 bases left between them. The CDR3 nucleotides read TGTGCCAGCAGTCAGACCTTCTCAGGAGGCTATGGCTACACCTTC. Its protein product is CASSQTFSGGYGYTF.

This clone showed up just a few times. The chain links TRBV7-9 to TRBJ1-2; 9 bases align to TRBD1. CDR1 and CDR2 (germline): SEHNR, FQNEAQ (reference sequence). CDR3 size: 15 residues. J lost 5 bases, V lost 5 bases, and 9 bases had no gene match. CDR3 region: CASSPGTGILYGYTF. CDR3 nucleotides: TGTGCCAGCAGCCCCGGGACAGGGATCCTATATGGCTACACCTTC.

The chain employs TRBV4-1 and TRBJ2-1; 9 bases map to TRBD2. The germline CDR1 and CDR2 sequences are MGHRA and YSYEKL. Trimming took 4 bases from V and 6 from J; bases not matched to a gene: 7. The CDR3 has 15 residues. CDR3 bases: TGCGCCAGCAGCCGTCTGGGACTAGCTGTCAATGAGCAGTTCTTC. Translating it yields CASSRLGLAVNEQFF.

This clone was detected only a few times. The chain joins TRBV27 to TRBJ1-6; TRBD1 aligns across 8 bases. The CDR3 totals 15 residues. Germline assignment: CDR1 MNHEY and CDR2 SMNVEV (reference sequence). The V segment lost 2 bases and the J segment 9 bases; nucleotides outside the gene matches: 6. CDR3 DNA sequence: TGTGCCAGCAGTTTAGTCCAGGGGGCTACTTCACCCCTCCACTTT. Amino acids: CASSLVQGATSPLHF.

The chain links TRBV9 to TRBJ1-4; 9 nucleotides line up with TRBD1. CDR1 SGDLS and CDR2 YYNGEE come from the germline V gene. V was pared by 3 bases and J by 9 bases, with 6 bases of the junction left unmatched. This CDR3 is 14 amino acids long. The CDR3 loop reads CASSEGQGFQKLFF. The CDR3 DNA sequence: TGTGCCAGCAGCGAGGGACAGGGTTTTCAAAAACTGTTTTTT.

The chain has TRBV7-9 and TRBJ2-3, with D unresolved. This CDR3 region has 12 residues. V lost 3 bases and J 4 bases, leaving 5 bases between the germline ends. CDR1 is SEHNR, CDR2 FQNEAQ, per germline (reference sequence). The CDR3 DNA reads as TGTGCCAGCAGCTTGCGCGCAGATACGCAGTATTTT. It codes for CASSLRADTQYF.

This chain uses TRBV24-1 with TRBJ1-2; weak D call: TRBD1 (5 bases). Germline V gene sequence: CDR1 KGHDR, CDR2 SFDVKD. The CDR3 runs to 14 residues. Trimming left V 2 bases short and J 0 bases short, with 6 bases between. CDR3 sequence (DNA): TGTGCCACCAGTGATTCGGACACTAACTATGGCTACACCTTC. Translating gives CATSDSDTNYGYTF.

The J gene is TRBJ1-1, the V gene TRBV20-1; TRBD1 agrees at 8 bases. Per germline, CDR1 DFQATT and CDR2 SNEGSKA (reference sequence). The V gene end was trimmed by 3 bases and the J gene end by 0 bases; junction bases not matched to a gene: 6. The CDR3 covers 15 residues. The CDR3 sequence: CSASYHRGVNTEAFF. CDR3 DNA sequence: TGCAGTGCTAGTTACCACAGGGGGGTGAACACTGAAGCTTTCTTT.